This TCR beta chain was recovered during a study of blood T cells in healthy people across ages (dated by TCRdb to between 2014 and 2017). For the study in its entirety: In model experiments, template switching captured roughly one uniquely barcoded TCR beta cDNA molecule for every two T cells. Age-related changes in TCR beta repertoire diversity were measured in the study by deep sequencing normalized with unique cDNA molecular identifiers. The donors were split into four age groups: young (average approximately 16 years), middle-aged (around 37), aged (roughly 65) and long-lived (approximately 80). Donors of different ages were randomly distributed across sequencing lanes to avoid experimental bias. The study analyzed two additional independent replicas of 1 million unique cDNA reads from the same blood draw for two donors, one aged 18 to 29 and one aged 80 or older. Findings and caveats that apply to the study as a whole: The long-lived group showed more naive CD4+ T cells, fewer expanded clones and increased TCR diversity than the aged group, suggesting age selection. A strong correlation was found between observed TCR beta diversity and the percentage of naive T cells measured by flow cytometry. As age increased, observed TCR beta diversity per million T cells dropped in a roughly linear way, and a significant reduction was already evident by age around 41. The CMV infection status of donors was not known, potentially confounding age-related changes in expanded clonotypes. Estimates of total diversity based on one million sequenced T cells were regarded as lower bounds and as underestimates. Since profiling was done on bulk unsorted PBMCs, naive and antigen-experienced compartments could not be conclusively compared.

As encoded in the germline V gene (reference sequence), CDR1 is PRHDT while CDR2 is FYEKMQ. The CDR3 runs 16 amino acids, cysteine and phenylalanine included. Only CDR3 DNA is held: 48 bases, read in frame from base 1. With respect to this clonotype: It lacks a known antigen. The junction does not match germline at one end; this may be a read error.

The roughly 39 donors, aged roughly 6 to 95 years, were systemically healthy Caucasian individuals from Russia. Around 10 milliliters of peripheral blood were drawn from each donor into EDTA-treated Vacutainer tubes. Ficoll-Paque density-gradient centrifugation was used to isolate PBMCs, with at least 6.5 million per sample. Trizol reagent was used to extract total RNA from PBMCs, with at least 5.5 micrograms per sample. For every donor, an aliquot of PBMCs went through flow cytometry to measure the percentages of naive CD45RAhigh/CD27high T cells. Libraries came from 5' RACE. The instrument given in TCRdb is Illumina HiSeq 2500. A second PCR of roughly 7 to 12 cycles was run with a J-beta primer mix and a sample-barcoded 5' primer. A unique molecular identifier was introduced onto each TCR beta cDNA molecule by a template-switch 5' adaptor carrying 12 random nucleotides. Each sample yielded at least 2.5 million CDR3-containing paired-end reads. The Mint cDNA synthesis kit, primed by a TRBC-specific oligonucleotide, was used to synthesize first-strand cDNA from all RNA. Following uracil-DNA glycosylase treatment, all cDNA underwent a first 18-cycle PCR with the universal primers M1SS and BC2_uni_R. The original pipeline was this. Each sample was normalized by randomly selecting 1 million high-quality reads, each carrying a distinct molecular identifier. Reads with shared molecular identifiers were discarded instead of being binned into consensus sequences. MiTCR, run with a Q25 quality threshold and the strictest error-elimination algorithm, handled CDR3 identification, clonotype clustering and error correction. Lower-bound total TCR beta diversity was estimated with a nonparametric unseen species model using Euler transformation. TCRdb redid the processing of the public reads, applying fastp at Q25 and MiXCR, and retained in-frame beta chains. Entries are consolidated by CDR3 protein sequence, retaining the most common genes and DNA. V and J calls and clone size were set by TCRdb, not the authors. The sample includes approximately 850,000 distinct CDR3 sequences, with roughly 60% observed a single time. The top ten clonotypes cover 20% to 25% of the sample.

The chain uses TRBV13 and TRBJ2-4; 7 nucleotides in the junction match TRBD1. The J call may be incorrect, as the DNA end agrees better with TRBJ2-7. This clonotype was sampled from a man aged 25 to 40 in good health. The sample taken for sequencing was blood. DNA sequence: TGTGCCAGCGGCTTAACCAGGGCAGGGGGTTTCCACGAGCAGTACTTC. Translated, this gives CASGLTRAGGFHEQYF.